This T cell receptor beta chain was sequenced for a study of blood T cell repertoires in COVID-19. Looking at the study overall: Whether acute or convalescent, the COVID-19 samples came from the United States, Italy and Spain. T cells, B-cell-depleted T cells, or PBMCs supplied cDNA or gDNA.

Methods used by the authors: Counts of nucleated cells, estimated from reference gene primer amplification, were obtained. Data came from immunoSEQ multiplex PCR; TCRdb stores just in-frame clones and leaves some out. V, J and clone size are taken as reported in that table, and D and trimming were inferred from the DNA itself. The sample comprises under 200,000 clones, roughly four fifths of which are singletons, and around 7% rests with the top ten. The CDR3 has 14 residues. Germline values: CDR1 LNHDA, CDR2 SQIVND (reference sequence). Trimming took 5 bases from V and 5 from J; bases not matched to a gene: 2.

The TCR sequence derives from a man aged 45-65 years who had recovered from COVID-19. The specimen sequenced was PBMCs or T cells enriched from blood (not recorded which). This chain links TRBV19 with TRBJ1-6; 8 bases line up with TRBD1. For the CDR3, the DNA is TGTGCCAGTAGTGGACAGGGAAATAATTCACCCCTCCACTTT. This codes for CASSGQGNNSPLHF.